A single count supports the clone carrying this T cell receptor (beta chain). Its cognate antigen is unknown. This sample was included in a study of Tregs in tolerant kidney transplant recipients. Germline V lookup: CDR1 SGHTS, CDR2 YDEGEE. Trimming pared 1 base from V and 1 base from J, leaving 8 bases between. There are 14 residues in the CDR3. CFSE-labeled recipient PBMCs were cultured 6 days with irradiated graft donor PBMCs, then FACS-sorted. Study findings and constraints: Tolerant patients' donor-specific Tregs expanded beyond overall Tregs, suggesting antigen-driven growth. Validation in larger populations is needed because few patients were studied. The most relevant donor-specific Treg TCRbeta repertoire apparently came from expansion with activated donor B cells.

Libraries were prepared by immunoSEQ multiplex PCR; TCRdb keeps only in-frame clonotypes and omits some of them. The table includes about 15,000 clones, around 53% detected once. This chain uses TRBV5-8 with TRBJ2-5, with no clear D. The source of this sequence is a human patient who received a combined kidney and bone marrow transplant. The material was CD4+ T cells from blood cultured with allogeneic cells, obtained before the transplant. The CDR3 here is CASSLFSAQETQYF. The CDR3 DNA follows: TGTGCCAGCAGCTTGTTCAGCGCCCAAGAGACCCAGTACTTC.